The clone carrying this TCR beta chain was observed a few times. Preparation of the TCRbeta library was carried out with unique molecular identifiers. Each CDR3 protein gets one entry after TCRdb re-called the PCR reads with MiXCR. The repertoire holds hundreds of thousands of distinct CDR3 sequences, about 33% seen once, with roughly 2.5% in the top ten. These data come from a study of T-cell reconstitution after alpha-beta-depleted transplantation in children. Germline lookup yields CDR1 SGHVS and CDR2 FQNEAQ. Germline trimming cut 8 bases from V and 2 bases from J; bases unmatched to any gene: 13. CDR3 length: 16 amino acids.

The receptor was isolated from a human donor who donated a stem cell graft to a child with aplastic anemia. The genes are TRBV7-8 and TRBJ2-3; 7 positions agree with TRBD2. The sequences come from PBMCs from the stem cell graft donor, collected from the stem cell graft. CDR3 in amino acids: CASLDWEREVTDTQYF. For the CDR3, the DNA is TGTGCCAGCCTCGACTGGGAACGGGAGGTCACAGATACGCAGTATTTT.